Listed here are 5 T cell receptor beta chains from one sample, sequenced in a study of blood T cell repertoires in COVID-19. The method was immunoSEQ multiplex PCR; TCRdb's version includes in-frame clones alone and lacks a portion of them. The table records roughly 110,000 clones, roughly 83% of them present only once. Sequencing used peripheral blood. These TCRs come from a woman in her sixties or seventies with acute or convalescent COVID-19.

The J gene is TRBJ1-5, the V gene TRBV19, with TRBD1 matching over 7 bases. The CDR3 sequence is 14 residues long. V trimming: 6 bases; J trimming: 3 bases; junction bases outside the gene matches: 5. Germline CDR1 LNHDA, CDR2 SQIVND (reference sequence). CDR3 protein: CASSPDRDNQPQHF. For the CDR3, the DNA is TGTGCCAGTAGCCCCGACAGGGACAATCAGCCCCAGCATTTT.

The chain combines TRBV10-3 with TRBJ1-5; 7 bases map to TRBD1. The CDR3 length is 13 residues. J gave up 0 bases and V 10 bases, and 3 bases lay outside the gene matches. From germline, CDR1 is ENHRY and CDR2 SYGVKD. The CDR3 nucleotides read TGTGCCACCCAGGGGGATAGCAATCAGCCCCAGCATTTT. Translating gives CATQGDSNQPQHF.

V is TRBV5-1 and J is TRBJ1-2; D not resolved. Trimming stripped 4 bases from V and 8 bases from J, with 12 bases between. Germline V CDR1 and CDR2: SGHRS, YFSETQ. The CDR3 is 12 amino acids. CDR3 amino acids: CASSPGGGGYTF. DNA of the CDR3: TGCGCCAGCAGCCCTGGCGGTGGCGGCTACACCTTC.

V and J are TRBV19 and TRBJ2-3, with 14 bases identical to TRBD2. The germline gives CDR1 LNHDA, CDR2 SQIVND (reference sequence). The CDR3 extends over 17 amino acids. J gave up 4 bases and V 4 bases, and 7 bases lay outside the gene matches. The CDR3 DNA follows: TGTGCCAGTAGTAAACCGGGACTAGCGGGAGAGTCAGATACGCAGTATTTT. Amino acids: CASSKPGLAGESDTQYF.

The chain couples TRBV5-5 to TRBJ1-2, with TRBD1 identical over 10 bases. The V segment lost 6 bases and the J segment 8 bases; nucleotides outside the gene matches: 10. Germline CDR1 reads SGHKS; CDR2 reads YYEKEE (reference sequence). CDR3 size: 14 residues. For the CDR3, the DNA is TGTGCCAGCAACCTACCGGGACAGGGGCGAGGCTACACCTTC. Its translation is CASNLPGQGRGYTF.